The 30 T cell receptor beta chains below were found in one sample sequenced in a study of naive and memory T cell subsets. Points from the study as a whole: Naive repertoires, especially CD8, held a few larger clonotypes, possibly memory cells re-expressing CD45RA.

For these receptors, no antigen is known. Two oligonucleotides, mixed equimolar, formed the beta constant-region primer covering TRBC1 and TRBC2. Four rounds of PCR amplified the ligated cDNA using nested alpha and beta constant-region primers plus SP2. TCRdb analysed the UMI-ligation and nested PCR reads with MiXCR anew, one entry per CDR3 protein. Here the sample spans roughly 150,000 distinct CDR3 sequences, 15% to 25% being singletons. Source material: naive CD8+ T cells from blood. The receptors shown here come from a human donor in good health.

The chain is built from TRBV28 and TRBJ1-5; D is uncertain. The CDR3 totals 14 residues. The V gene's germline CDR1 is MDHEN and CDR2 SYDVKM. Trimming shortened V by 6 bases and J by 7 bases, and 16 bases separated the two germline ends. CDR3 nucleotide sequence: TGTGCCAGCAGCCCGGGTCTCTCGAGACAGCCCCAGCATTTT. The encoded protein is CASSPGLSRQPQHF.

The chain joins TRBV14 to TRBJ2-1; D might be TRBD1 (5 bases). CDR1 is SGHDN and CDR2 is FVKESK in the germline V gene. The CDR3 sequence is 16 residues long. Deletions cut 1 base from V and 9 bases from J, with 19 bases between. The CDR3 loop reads CASSQGVPARQGEQFF. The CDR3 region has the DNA TGTGCCAGCAGCCAAGGAGTCCCGGCCCGTCAGGGTGAGCAGTTCTTC. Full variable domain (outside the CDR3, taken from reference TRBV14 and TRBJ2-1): EAGVTQFPSHSVIEKGQTVTLRCDPISGHDNLYWYRRVMGKEIKFLLHFVKESKQDESGMPNNRFLAERTGGTYSTLKVQPAELEDSGVYFCASSQGVPARQGEQFFGPGTRLTVL.

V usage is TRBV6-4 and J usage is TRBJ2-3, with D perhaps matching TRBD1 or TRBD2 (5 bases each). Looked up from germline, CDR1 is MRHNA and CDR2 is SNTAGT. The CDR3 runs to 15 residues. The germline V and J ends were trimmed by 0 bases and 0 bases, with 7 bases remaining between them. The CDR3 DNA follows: TGTGCCAGCAGTGACTCTGGGGGTAGCACAGATACGCAGTATTTT. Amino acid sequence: CASSDSGGSTDTQYF.

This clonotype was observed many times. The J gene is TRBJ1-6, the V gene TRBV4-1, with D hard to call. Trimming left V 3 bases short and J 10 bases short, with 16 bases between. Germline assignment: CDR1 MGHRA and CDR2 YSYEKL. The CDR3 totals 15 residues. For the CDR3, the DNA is TGCGCCAGCAGCCACGATTTTGGAACTGGATCACCCCTCCACTTT. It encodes CASSHDFGTGSPLHF.

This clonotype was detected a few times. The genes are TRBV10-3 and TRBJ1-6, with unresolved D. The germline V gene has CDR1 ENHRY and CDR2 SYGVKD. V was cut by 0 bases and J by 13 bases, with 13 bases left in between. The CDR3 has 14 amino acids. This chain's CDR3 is CAISESPGQEPLHF. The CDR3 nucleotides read TGTGCCATCAGTGAGTCTCCAGGCCAGGAGCCCCTCCACTTT.

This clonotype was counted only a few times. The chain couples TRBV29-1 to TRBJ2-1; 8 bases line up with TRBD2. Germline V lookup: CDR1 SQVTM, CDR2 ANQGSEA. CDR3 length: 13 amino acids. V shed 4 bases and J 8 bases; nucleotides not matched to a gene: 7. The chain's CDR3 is CSVVPGLGYEQFF. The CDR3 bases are TGCAGCGTTGTCCCGGGACTAGGGTATGAGCAGTTCTTC.

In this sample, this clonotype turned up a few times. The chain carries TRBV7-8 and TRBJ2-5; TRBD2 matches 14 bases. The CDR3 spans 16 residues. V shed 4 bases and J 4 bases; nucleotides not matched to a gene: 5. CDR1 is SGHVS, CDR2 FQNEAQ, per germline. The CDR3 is CASSSPGTSGRETQYF. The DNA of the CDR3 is TGTGCCAGCAGCTCCCCCGGGACTAGCGGGAGAGAGACCCAGTACTTC.

CDR3 DNA: TGTGCCAGCAGTACGACTAGCGGGAAGCCAGATACGCAGTATTTT. Amino acid sequence: CASSTTSGKPDTQYF. The J gene is TRBJ2-3, the V gene TRBV27, with 11 bases that match TRBD2. The CDR3 runs to 15 residues. V shed 5 bases, J shed 4 bases, and the junction held 5 bases outside the gene matches. From germline, CDR1 is MNHEY and CDR2 SMNVEV (reference sequence).

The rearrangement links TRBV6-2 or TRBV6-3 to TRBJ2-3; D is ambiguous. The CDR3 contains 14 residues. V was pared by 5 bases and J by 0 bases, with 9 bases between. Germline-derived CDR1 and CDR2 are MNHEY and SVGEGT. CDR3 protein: CASSTLTSTDTQYF. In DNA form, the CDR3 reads TGTGCCAGCAGTACCCTGACTAGCACAGATACGCAGTATTTT.

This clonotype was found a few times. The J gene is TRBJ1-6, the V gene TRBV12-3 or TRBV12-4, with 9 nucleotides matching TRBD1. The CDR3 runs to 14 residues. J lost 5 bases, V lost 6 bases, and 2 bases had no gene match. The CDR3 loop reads CASRDRGNNSPLHF. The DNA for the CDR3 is TGTGCCAGCAGGGACAGGGGAAATAATTCACCCCTCCACTTT.

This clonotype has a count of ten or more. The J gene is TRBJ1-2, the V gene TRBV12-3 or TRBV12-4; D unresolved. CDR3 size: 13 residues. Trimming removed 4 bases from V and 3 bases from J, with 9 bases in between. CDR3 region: CASSSASYYGYTF. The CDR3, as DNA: TGTGCCAGCAGTTCGGCCTCTTACTATGGCTACACCTTC.

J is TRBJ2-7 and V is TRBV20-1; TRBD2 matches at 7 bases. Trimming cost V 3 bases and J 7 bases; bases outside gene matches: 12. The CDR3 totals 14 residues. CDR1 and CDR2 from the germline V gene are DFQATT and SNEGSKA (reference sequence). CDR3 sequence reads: CSASPLEGGLEQYF. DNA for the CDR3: TGCAGTGCTAGCCCTTTAGAGGGAGGGTTGGAGCAGTACTTC.

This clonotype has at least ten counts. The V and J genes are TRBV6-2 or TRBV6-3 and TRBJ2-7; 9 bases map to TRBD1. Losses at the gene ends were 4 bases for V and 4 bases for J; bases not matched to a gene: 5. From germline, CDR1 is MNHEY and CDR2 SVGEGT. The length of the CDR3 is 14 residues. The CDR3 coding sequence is TGTGCCAGCAGTTTTTGGACAGGGGAGTACGAGCAGTACTTC. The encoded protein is CASSFWTGEYEQYF.

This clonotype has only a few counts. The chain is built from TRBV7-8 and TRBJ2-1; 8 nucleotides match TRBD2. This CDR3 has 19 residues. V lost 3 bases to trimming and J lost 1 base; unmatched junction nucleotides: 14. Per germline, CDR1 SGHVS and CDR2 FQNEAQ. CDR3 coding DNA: TGTGCCAGCAGCTTGGTGTCGGTTAGCGGGATAGGGTCCTACAATGAGCAGTTCTTC. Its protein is CASSLVSVSGIGSYNEQFF.

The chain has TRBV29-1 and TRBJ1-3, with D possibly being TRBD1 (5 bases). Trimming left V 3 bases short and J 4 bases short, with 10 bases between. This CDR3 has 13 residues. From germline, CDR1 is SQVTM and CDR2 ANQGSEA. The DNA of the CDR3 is TGCAGCGTTGAGGGCCAGGGAGGAAACACCATATATTTT. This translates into CSVEGQGGNTIYF.

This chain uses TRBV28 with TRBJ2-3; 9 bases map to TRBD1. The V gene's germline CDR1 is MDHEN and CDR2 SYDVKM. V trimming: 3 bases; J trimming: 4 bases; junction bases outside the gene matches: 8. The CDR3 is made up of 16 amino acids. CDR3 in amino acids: CASSFLRQGGADTQYF. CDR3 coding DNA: TGTGCCAGCAGTTTCCTGCGACAGGGGGGTGCAGATACGCAGTATTTT.

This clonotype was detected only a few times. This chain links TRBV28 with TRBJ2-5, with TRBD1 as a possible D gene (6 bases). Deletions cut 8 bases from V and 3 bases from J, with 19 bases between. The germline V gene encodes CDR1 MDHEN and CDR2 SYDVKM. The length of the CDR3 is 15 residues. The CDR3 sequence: CASHLARGIEETQYF. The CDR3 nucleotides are TGTGCCAGCCACCTCGCAAGGGGGATAGAAGAGACCCAGTACTTC.

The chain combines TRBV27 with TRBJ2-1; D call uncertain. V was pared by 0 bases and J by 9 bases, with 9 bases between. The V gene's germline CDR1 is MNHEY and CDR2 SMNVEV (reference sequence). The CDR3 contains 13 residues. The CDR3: CASSLSAVREQFF. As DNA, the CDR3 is TGTGCCAGCAGTTTATCTGCGGTTCGTGAGCAGTTCTTC.

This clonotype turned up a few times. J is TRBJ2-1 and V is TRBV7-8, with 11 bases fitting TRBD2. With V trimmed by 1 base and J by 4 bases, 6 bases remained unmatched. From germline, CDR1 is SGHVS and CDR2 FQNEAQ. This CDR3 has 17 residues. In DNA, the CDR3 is TGTGCCAGCAGCTTAGTCCCGGGACTAGCGGTTTACAATGAGCAGTTCTTC. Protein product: CASSLVPGLAVYNEQFF.

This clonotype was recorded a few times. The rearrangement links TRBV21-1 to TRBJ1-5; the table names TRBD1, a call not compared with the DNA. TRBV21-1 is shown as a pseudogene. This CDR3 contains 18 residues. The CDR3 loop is CASSSNPRDRGNNQPQHF. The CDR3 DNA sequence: TGTGCCAGCAGCTCAAATCCCCGGGACAGGGGAAATAATCAGCCCCAGCATTTT.

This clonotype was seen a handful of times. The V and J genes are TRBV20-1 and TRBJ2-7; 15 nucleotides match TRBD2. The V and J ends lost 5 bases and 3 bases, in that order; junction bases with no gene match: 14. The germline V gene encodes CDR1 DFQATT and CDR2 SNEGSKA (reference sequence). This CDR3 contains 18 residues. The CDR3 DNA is TGCAGTGCTCCCCTACGGACTAGCGGGAGGGGAATTTGCTACGAGCAGTACTTC. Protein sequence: CSAPLRTSGRGICYEQYF.

CDR3 residues: CASSLGLKEKVDGYTF. In DNA, the CDR3 is TGTGCCAGCAGCTTGGGGTTGAAGGAGAAGGTGGATGGCTACACCTTC. The genes are TRBV5-6 and TRBJ1-2; D uncertain. Trimming cost V 0 bases and J 6 bases, with 18 bases left between them. CDR1 and CDR2 (germline): SGHDT, YYEEEE. The CDR3 runs to 16 residues.

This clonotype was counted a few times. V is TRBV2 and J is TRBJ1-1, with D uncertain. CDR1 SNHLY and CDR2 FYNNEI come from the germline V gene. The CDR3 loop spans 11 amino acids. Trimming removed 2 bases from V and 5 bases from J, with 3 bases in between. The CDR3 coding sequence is TGTGCCAGCAGTGAACTGACTGAAGCTTTCTTT. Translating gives CASSELTEAFF.

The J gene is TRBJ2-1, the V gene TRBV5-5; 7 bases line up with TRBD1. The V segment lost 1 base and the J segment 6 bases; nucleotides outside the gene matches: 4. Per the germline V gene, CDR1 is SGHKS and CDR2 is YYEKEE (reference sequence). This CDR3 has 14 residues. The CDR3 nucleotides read TGTGCCAGCAGCTTGTCCAGGGGGATCAATGAGCAGTTCTTC. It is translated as CASSLSRGINEQFF.

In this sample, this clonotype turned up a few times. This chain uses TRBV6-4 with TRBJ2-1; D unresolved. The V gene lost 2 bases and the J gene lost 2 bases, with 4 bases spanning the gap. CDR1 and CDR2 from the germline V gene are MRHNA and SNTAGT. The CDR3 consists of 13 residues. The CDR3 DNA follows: TGTGCCAGCAGTGACCACCCCTACAATGAGCAGTTCTTC. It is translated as CASSDHPYNEQFF.

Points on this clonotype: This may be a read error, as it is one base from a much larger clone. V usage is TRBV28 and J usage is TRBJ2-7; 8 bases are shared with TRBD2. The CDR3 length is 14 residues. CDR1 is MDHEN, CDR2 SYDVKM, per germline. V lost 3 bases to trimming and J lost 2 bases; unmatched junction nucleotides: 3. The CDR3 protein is CASSFGRATYEQYF. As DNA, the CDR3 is TGTGCCAGCAGTTTCGGGAGGGCCACCTACGAGCAGTACTTC.

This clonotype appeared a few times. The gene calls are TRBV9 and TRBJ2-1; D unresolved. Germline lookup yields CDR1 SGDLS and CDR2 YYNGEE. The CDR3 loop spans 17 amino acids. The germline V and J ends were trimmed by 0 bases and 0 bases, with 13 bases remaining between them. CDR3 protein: CASSVEGLLSSYNEQFF. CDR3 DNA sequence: TGTGCCAGCAGCGTAGAGGGTCTTCTGAGCTCCTACAATGAGCAGTTCTTC.

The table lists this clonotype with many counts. The CDR3 coding sequence is TGTGCCAGCAATACGGGGGGATACAATGAGCAGTTCTTC. Residues: CASNTGGYNEQFF. The chain has TRBV27 and TRBJ2-1, with 7 positions matching TRBD2. The germline V gene has CDR1 MNHEY and CDR2 SMNVEV (reference sequence). Trimming took 7 bases from V and 4 from J; bases not matched to a gene: 4. This CDR3 spans 13 amino acids.

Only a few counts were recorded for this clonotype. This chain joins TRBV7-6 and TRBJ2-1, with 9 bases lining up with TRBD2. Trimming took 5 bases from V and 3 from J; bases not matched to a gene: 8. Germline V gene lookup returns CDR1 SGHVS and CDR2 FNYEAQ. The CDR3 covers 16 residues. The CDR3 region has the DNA TGTGCCAGCAGCCCCTCCGGGACTAGCAGCTACAATGAGCAGTTCTTC. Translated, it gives CASSPSGTSSYNEQFF.

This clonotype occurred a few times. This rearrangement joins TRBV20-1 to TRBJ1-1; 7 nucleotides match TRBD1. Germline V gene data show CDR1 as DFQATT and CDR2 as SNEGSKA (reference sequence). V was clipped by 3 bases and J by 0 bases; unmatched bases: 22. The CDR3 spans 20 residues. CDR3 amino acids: CSARGLERDGQVFMNTEAFF. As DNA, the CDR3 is TGCAGTGCTAGGGGACTTGAACGAGATGGACAGGTCTTCATGAACACTGAAGCTTTCTTT.